This is a list of T cell receptor beta chains from one sample in a study of blood T cell repertoires in COVID-19. The data were produced by immunoSEQ multiplex PCR, yet TCRdb's version contains in-frame clones alone and is incomplete. The table lists about 400,000 clones, approximately 89% of them singletons. Sequenced input: PBMCs or T cells enriched from blood (not recorded which). These receptors originate from a young woman who had recovered from COVID-19. The conserved cysteine and the conserved F or W are not part of the CDR3 here. Each record gives: V gene, CDR3 protein.

TRBV30,AWSNRDEQY
TRBV12-5,ASGTGLEKLF
TRBV10-3,AISESDRAVAF
TRBV4-2,ASSQDSPANYGYT
TRBV9,ASSVELGADTQY
TRBV28,ASTLRGQGAFFANEKLF
TRBV7-6,ASSTRQSSYNEQF
TRBV5-1,ASSSGTLGYEQY
TRBV18,ASSPKSRTGRDWNTEAF
TRBV19,ASSIRRDADGYT
TRBV7-3,ASSAQGATDTQY
TRBV6-5,ASTDSYNSPLH
TRBV7-3,ASSPLAGGHYNEQF
TRBV2,ASRYRVKDTEAF
TRBV5-6,ASSLYGGNQPQH
TRBV2,ASSEGEGSLYEQY
TRBV3-1/TRBV3-2,ASSQLDSPYTEAF
TRBV7-9,ASSLYRGSDFSGELF
TRBV9,ASSLAPGHQYEQY
TRBV28,ASSPPGLKETQY
TRBV14,ASSPNRARANYGYT
TRBV9,ASSFSPTTPIGETQY
TRBV11-3,ASSPGQTSGRNTGELF
TRBV4-1,ASSQAGGINEQY
TRBV7-3,ASSPQGGSYVNEQF
TRBV18,ASSPGTGGMNTEAF
TRBV14,ASSSGQGDTGELF
TRBV4-1,ASSVLDEKLF
TRBV9,ASSVGGTGELF
TRBV27,ASSLRLGSGTEAF
TRBV19,ASSIASGELF
TRBV15,ATGQGNNQPQH
TRBV19,ASSKREGWDEQY
TRBV7-6,ASSTGTGIMNTEAF
TRBV19,ASRFGGEAF
TRBV14,ASSQSRNTEAF